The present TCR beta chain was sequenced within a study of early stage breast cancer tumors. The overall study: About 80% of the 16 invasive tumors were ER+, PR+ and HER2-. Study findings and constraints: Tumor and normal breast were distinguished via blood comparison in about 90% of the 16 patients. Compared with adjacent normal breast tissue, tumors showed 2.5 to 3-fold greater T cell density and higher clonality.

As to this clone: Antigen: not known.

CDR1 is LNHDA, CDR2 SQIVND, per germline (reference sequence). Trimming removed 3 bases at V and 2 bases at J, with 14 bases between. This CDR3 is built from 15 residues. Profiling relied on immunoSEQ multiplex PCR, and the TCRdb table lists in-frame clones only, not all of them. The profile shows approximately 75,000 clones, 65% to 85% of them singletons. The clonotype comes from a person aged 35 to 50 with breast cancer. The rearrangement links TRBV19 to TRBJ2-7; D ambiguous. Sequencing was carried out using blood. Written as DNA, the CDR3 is TGTGCCAGTAGTATTGGACCGTCCCAAGCCTACGAGCAGTACTTC. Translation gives CASSIGPSQAYEQYF.